Sequencing of this T cell receptor (beta chain) was carried out in a study of blood T cell repertoires in COVID-19 (TCRdb year 2020). Broadly, across the study: Samples from collaborators originated in the United States, Italy and Spain and spanned both the acute and convalescent phases of COVID-19. Where available, HLA class I and class II types were taken from metadata supplied by the sample provider and were not determined by assay-based typing. The repertoires were made available in a free public database intended to serve as a resource for research on the immune response to SARS-CoV-2. The prospective study material was composed of cDNA or gDNA derived from T cells, B-cell-depleted T cells, or PBMCs. Deeply sampled blood TCRbeta repertoires from subjects exposed to, actively infected with, or recovered from COVID-19 were included in the dataset. The sample metadata nearly always contained a de-identified subject ID, COVID-19 status, age in years and sex. Samples came from the ongoing ImmuneRACE study (first 160 participants) plus 1,254 subjects from 6 global collaborators. Summary of the overall study and its limitations: How much clinical and demographic metadata was included differed by source and by participant, and the metadata was provided uncurated.

The germline V end is reduced by 2 bases and the J end by 0 bases; junction bases left unmatched: 13. Counted from cysteine to phenylalanine, this CDR3 has 20 amino acids. CDR3 DNA only is kept here, 60 bases in frame from base 1. According to the germline V gene, CDR1 reads SGHVS and CDR2 reads FQNEAQ. TCRbeta CDR3 regions were amplified from genomic DNA using the immunoSEQ Assay, a bias-controlled multiplex PCR. The paper's data handling went like this. The number of nucleated cells in each sample was estimated from the amplification of reference gene primers within the assay. Sequence reads were collapsed and filtered to measure the absolute abundance of every unique TCRbeta CDR3 rearrangement. For each sample, productive Simpson clonality was calculated by taking the square root of Simpson's diversity index across productive rearrangements. TCRdb took over this immuneACCESS table, retaining in-frame rearrangements with V and J assigned. Such tables are incomplete; in checked studies, under half of the missing clones stem from an unresolved V gene, and the remainder is unexplained. The DNA gave D and trimming, while V, J and clone size come from that table. In this sample the table shows more than 150,000 clones, about three quarters of which occur a single time. In total, the top ten clones hold 2.8% of the sample.

Points on this clone: Its antigen remains unidentified. Base qualities were left out, and no much larger clone turns up one base away.

Whole blood was collected in K2EDTA tubes by collaborating institutions according to the institutions' own protocols. Collaborator samples were shipped for TCRbeta analysis as frozen whole blood, isolated PBMCs, or DNA extracted from either sample type. The sequencing sample was made of peripheral blood. The rearrangement joined TRBV7-8 to TRBJ2-1; 10 bases in the junction line up with TRBD2. The receptor comes from a woman older than 75 with active or convalescent COVID-19. For the CDR3, the sequence is CASSLSWASGGLVSYNEQFF. The DNA sequence is TGTGCCAGCAGCTTATCGTGGGCTAGCGGGGGCCTCGTCTCCTACAATGAGCAGTTCTTC.